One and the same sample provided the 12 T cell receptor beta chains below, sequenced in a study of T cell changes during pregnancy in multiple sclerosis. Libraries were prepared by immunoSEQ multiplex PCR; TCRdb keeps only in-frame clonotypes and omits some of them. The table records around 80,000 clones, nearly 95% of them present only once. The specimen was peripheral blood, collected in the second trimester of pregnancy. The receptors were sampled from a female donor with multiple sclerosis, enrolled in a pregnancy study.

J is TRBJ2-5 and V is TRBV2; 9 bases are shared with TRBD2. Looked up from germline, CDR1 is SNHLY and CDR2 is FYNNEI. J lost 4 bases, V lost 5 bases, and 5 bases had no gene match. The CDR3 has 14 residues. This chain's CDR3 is CASSLAGAGETQYF. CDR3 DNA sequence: TGTGCCAGCAGTTTAGCGGGAGCGGGAGAGACCCAGTACTTC.

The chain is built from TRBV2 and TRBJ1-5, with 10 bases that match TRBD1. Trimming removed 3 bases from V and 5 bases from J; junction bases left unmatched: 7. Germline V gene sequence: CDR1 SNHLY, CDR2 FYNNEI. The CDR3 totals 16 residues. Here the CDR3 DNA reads TGTGCCAGCAGTGATAATCTGGGACAGGGGTATCAGCCCCAGCATTTT. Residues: CASSDNLGQGYQPQHF.

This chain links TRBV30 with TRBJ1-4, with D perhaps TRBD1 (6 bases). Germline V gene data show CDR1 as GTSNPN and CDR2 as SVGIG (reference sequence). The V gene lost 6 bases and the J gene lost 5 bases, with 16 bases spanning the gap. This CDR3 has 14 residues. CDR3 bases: TGTGCCTGCCCGAGGGGGACACGGAATGAAAAACTGTTTTTT. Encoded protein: CACPRGTRNEKLFF.

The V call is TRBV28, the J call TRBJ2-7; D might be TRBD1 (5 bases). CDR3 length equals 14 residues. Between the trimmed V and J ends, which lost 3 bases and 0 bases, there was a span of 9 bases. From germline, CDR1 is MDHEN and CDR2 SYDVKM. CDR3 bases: TGTGCCAGCAGTTTTAGGGGATTCTCCTACGAGCAGTACTTC. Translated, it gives CASSFRGFSYEQYF.

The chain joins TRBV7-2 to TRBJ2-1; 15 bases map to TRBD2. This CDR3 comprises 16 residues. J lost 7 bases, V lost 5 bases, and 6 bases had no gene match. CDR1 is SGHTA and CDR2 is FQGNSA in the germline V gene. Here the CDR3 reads CASSRLGTSGRNEQFF. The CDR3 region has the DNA TGTGCCAGCAGCCGACTAGGGACTAGCGGGAGGAATGAGCAGTTCTTC.

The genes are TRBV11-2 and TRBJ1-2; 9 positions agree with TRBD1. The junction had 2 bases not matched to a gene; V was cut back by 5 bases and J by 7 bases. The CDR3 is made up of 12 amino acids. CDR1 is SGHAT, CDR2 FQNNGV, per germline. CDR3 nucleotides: TGTGCCAGCAGCGGGGACAGGGTTGGCTACACCTTC. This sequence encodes CASSGDRVGYTF.

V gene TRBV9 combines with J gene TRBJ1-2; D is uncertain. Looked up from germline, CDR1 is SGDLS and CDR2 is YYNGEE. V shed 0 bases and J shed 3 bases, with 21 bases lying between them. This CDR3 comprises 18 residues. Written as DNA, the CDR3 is TGTGCCAGCAGCGTAGGAAGCGCGGCCCGGGGTAGGGACTATGGCTACACCTTC. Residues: CASSVGSAARGRDYGYTF.

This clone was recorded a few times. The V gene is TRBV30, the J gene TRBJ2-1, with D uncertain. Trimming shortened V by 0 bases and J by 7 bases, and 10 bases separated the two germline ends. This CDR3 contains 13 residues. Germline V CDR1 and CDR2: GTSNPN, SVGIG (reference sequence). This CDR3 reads CAWSVMRSNEQFF. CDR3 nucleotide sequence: TGTGCCTGGAGTGTAATGCGCTCAAATGAGCAGTTCTTC.

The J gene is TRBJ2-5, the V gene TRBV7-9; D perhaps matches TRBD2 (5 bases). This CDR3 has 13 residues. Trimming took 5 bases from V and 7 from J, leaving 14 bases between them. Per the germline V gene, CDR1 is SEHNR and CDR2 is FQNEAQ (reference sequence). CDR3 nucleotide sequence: TGTGCCAGCAGCAGAGGAGAGGGCGTGACCCAGTACTTC. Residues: CASSRGEGVTQYF.

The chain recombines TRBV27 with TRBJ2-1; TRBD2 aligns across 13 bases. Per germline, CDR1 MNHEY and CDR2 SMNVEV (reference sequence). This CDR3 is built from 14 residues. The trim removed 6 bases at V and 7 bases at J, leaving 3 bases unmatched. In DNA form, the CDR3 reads TGTGCCAGCAGACTAGCGGGAGGGAGAAATGAGCAGTTCTTC. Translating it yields CASRLAGGRNEQFF.

CDR3 sequence: CASSLGRARDRERRNTEAFF. The CDR3 DNA is TGTGCCAGCAGTTTAGGACGGGCCCGGGACAGGGAAAGGCGGAACACTGAAGCTTTCTTT. The genes are TRBV28 and TRBJ1-1; TRBD1 aligns across 9 bases. The CDR3 consists of 20 residues. With V trimmed by 2 bases and J by 1 base, 17 bases remained unmatched. Germline-derived CDR1 and CDR2 are MDHEN and SYDVKM.

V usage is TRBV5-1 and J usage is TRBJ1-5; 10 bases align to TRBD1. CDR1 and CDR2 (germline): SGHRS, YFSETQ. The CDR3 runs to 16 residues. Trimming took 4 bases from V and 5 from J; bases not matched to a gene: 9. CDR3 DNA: TGCGCCAGCAGCCCGGGAGTAGGGACAGGGGATCAGCCCCAGCATTTT. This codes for CASSPGVGTGDQPQHF.